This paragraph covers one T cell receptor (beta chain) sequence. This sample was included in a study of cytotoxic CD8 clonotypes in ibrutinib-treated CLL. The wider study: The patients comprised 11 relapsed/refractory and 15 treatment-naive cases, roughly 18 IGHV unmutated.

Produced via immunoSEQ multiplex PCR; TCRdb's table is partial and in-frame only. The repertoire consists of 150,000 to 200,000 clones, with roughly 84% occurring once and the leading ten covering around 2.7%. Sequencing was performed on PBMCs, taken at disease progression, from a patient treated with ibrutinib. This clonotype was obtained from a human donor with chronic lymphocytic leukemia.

CDR3 nucleotide sequence: TGCGCCAGCAGCTTGGTGGAAGGGGTTAAGCAGTTCTTC. Encoded protein: CASSLVEGVKQFF. The chain couples TRBV5-1 to TRBJ2-1, with D possibly being TRBD1 (5 bases). Deletions cut 0 bases from V and 11 bases from J, with 12 bases between. Per germline, CDR1 SGHRS and CDR2 YFSETQ. CDR3 length: 13 residues.